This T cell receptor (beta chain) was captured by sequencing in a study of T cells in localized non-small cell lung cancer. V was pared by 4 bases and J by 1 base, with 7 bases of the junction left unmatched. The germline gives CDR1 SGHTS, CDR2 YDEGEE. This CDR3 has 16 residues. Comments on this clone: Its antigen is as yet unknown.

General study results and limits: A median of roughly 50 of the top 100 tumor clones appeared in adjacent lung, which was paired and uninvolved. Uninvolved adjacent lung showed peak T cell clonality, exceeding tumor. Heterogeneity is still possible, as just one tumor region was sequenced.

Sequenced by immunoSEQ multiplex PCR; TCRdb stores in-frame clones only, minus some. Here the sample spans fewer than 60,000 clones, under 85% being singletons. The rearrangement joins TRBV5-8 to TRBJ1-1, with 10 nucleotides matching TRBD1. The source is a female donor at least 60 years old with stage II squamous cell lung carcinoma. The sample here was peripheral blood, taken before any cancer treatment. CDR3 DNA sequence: TGTGCCAGCAGCCCGGGACAGGGGCTACAGAACACTGAAGCTTTCTTT. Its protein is CASSPGQGLQNTEAFF. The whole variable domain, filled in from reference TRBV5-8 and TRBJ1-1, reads EAGVTQSPTHLIKTRGQQATLRCSPISGHTSVYWYQQALGLGLQFLLWYDEGEERNRGNFPPRFSGRQFPNYSSELNVNALELEDSALYLCASSPGQGLQNTEAFFGQGTRLTVV.